This T cell receptor (beta chain) was obtained from a study of immune characteristics of hereditary and idiopathic chronic pancreatitis. Germline loops: CDR1 LGHDT, CDR2 YNNKEL (reference sequence). The CDR3 covers 18 residues. V was cut by 0 bases and J by 1 base, with 18 bases left in between. General observations from the study: Productive TCR rearrangement counts correlated positively with chronic pancreatitis severity scores. Hereditary versus idiopathic pancreatitis showed different Vbeta-Jbeta usage, including TRBV10, TRBV19, TRBV23, TRBV5. This study excluded chronic pancreatitis caused by alcohol use. Controls had less diverse, more clonal TCRbeta repertoires than both pancreatitis groups.

Chronic pancreatitis tissue was collected during total pancreatectomy with islet autotransplantation. Libraries were prepared by immunoSEQ multiplex PCR; TCRdb keeps only in-frame clonotypes and omits some of them. The sample lists some 5,600 clones, approximately 80% occurring once. This clone was found a few times. The antigen remains undetermined. Sequencing was performed on pancreas tissue with hereditary chronic pancreatitis. The clonotype comes from a human donor with chronic pancreatitis. The chain recombines TRBV3-1 (or the pseudogene TRBV3-2) with TRBJ2-5; D could derive from TRBD1 or TRBD2 (5 bases each). The CDR3 bases are TGTGCCAGCAGCCAAGAACGGGGCAGGCGAACACTCCAAGAGACCCAGTACTTC. Translation gives CASSQERGRRTLQETQYF.